A selection of T cell receptor beta chains follows, all from one sample in a study of CD8 T cells in Susac syndrome. MiXCR, applied by TCRdb to the immunoSEQ multiplex PCR reads, yields one record per CDR3 protein. The sample lists about 170,000 distinct CDR3 sequences, approximately 93% occurring once. The sample consisted of CD4+ T cells from PBMCs. The receptors stem from a human donor with multiple sclerosis. The conserved cysteine and the conserved F or W are not part of the CDR3 here. Clone size is stated in some rows and not others, as once, few, many or a class when expanded.

size | J | V | CDR3
- | TRBJ2-3 | TRBV15 | ATSRDQGDKGTDTQY
- | TRBJ1-1 | TRBV10-3 | ATYRDPMNTEAF
- | TRBJ2-3 | TRBV5-1 | ASRSGGLPTDTQY
- | TRBJ1-1 | TRBV11-2 | ASSLGTAF
- | TRBJ2-7 | TRBV3-1 | ASSQVGQGRNEQY
once | TRBJ2-7 | TRBV2 | ASIARGSSYEQY
- | TRBJ2-1 | TRBV9 | ASSVDSGTSGYNEQF
- | TRBJ2-1 | TRBV5-1 | ASRAGPNEQF
- | TRBJ1-1 | TRBV20-1 | SAYSLNTEAF
- | TRBJ2-4 | TRBV19 | ASSLAGQNIQY
- | TRBJ2-1 | TRBV4-1 | ASSQYSTRQSRDEQF
- | TRBJ2-7 | TRBV11-2 | ASSPQGAGYEQY
- | TRBJ1-2 | TRBV27 | ASSAWDRPVSYT
- | TRBJ2-5 | TRBV24-1 | ATSDGTVSGLRRMFDQETQY
- | TRBJ2-7 | TRBV6-1 | ASSLLNEQY
- | TRBJ2-2 | TRBV11-2 | ASTLELVATGELF
once | TRBJ1-1 | TRBV4-3 | ASSQSFGKGTEAF
- | TRBJ2-1 | TRBV18 | ASSPVIRREHNEQF
- | TRBJ2-7 | TRBV30 | AWALTGSGYEQY
- | TRBJ1-1 | TRBV6-2/TRBV6-3 | ASRDILNTEAF
- | TRBJ2-5 | TRBV19 | ASGLPETQY
- | TRBJ1-2 | TRBV6-5 | ASSYSTGSNGYT
- | TRBJ1-1 | TRBV3-1 | ASSPMETGEAF
- | TRBJ2-5 | TRBV4-1 | ASSHLGQAKEETQY
- | TRBJ2-7 | TRBV3-1 | ASSQGGGNSYEQY
- | TRBJ1-2 | TRBV7-2 | ASSTQGSVGYT
- | TRBJ2-7 | TRBV4-3 | ASSQIPPGQGHEQY
few | TRBJ2-5 | TRBV7-8 | ASSPRTGKETQY
- | TRBJ1-2 | TRBV18 | ASSAGEGYGYT
- | TRBJ2-3 | TRBV19 | ASSPPTGTQY
- | TRBJ2-5 | TRBV5-1 | ASSLGDSQETQY
once | TRBJ2-1 | TRBV7-9 | ASRPRPRADRDEQF
- | TRBJ2-5 | TRBV12-5 | ASGPRGLAGQETQY
- | TRBJ2-7 | TRBV20-1 | SARDLYEQY
- | TRBJ1-3 | TRBV18 | ASSPGQGDGNTIY
- | TRBJ1-2 | TRBV29-1 | SVLSTGDGYT
- | TRBJ2-7 | TRBV7-9 | ASSRWTDYEQY
- | TRBJ2-2 | TRBV29-1 | SATSSLQGAKTGELF
- | TRBJ2-7 | TRBV28 | ASSLHAGRTYEQY
- | TRBJ2-5 | TRBV20-1 | SARDSQRGSQETQY
- | TRBJ2-3 | TRBV18 | ASSPDTVPDTQY
- | TRBJ1-2 | TRBV20-1 | SAPPGGGHYGYT